These 25 T cell receptor beta chains originate from one sample sequenced in a study of human T cells and chemical hapten exposure. Specified time point: pre-sensitization, week 0. Treatment meaning: therapeutic diphenylcyclopropenone sensitization with weekly scalp DPC. From the RACE reads, TCRdb called clonotypes with MiXCR, one entry per CDR3 protein. This table holds some 250,000 distinct CDR3 sequences, almost 8% found once. The sample consisted of whole blood, taken in connection with sensitization to the hapten diphenylcyclopropenone (DPC). Receptors were obtained from a man between 18 and 35 years old with alopecia areata. Some clones in this sample may be carry-over from other donors' samples.

This clonotype was seen repeatedly, ten times or more. The CDR3 reads CASSTTARAEAFF. The CDR3 bases are TGTGCCAGCAGCACAACCGCCAGGGCTGAAGCTTTCTTT. The chain combines TRBV7-9 with TRBJ1-1; possibly TRBD1 for D (5 bases). Germline-derived CDR1 and CDR2 are SEHNR and FQNEAQ (reference sequence). The CDR3 spans 13 residues. Trimming left V 5 bases short and J 6 bases short, with 13 bases between.

The V gene is TRBV10-3, the J gene TRBJ1-1, with D perhaps matching TRBD1 (5 bases). This CDR3 spans 15 amino acids. Germline V gene lookup returns CDR1 ENHRY and CDR2 SYGVKD. Trimming removed 4 bases from V and 2 bases from J, with 14 bases in between. The CDR3 sequence is CAISGGDVFNTEAFF. CDR3 nucleotides: TGTGCCATCAGTGGAGGGGACGTTTTTAACACTGAAGCTTTCTTT.

This clonotype showed up just a few times. This chain connects TRBV7-9 to TRBJ2-6, with TRBD1 matching 9 bases. CDR3 length equals 18 residues. The trim removed 5 bases at V and 1 base at J, leaving 9 bases unmatched. The germline V gene has CDR1 SEHNR and CDR2 FQNEAQ (reference sequence). CDR3 protein: CASSHRPGQGSGANVLTF. CDR3 sequence (DNA): TGTGCCAGCAGCCATCGACCGGGACAGGGTTCTGGGGCCAACGTCCTGACTTTC.

This sequence joins TRBV12-3 or TRBV12-4 and TRBJ1-5; D may be TRBD1 (6 bases). V shed 6 bases and J shed 5 bases, with 17 bases lying between them. The CDR3 is 15 residues long. The CDR3 loop reads CASRQSPRGHQPQHF. The CDR3 bases are TGTGCCAGCAGACAGAGCCCCAGGGGACATCAGCCCCAGCATTTT.

This clonotype has only a few counts. This sequence joins TRBV3-1 and TRBJ2-6; D might be TRBD1 or TRBD2, each matching 5 bases. V lost 9 bases and J 4 bases, leaving 7 bases between the germline ends. Germline loops: CDR1 LGHDT, CDR2 YNNKEL (reference sequence). CDR3 length equals 12 residues. As DNA, the CDR3 is TGTGCCAGTTGGGACGGGGCCAACGTCCTGACTTTC. Translated: CASWDGANVLTF.

This clonotype was seen a few times. The CDR3 reads CASSLATRTDTQYF. CDR3 bases: TGTGCCAGCAGTTTGGCGACAAGGACAGATACGCAGTATTTT. The rearrangement joins TRBV12-3 or TRBV12-4 to TRBJ2-3; D gene unclear. V lost 3 bases, J lost 3 bases, and 10 bases lay in between. CDR3 length equals 14 residues.

V gene TRBV6-5 combines with J gene TRBJ2-5; D gene unclear. This CDR3 contains 12 residues. The germline V and J ends were trimmed by 5 bases and 2 bases, with 6 bases remaining between them. Germline V gives CDR1 MNHEY, CDR2 SVGAGI. CDR3 loop: CASSTQQETQYF. The DNA of the CDR3 is TGTGCCAGCAGTACCCAACAAGAGACCCAGTACTTC.

This clonotype came up a few times. For the CDR3, the DNA is TGTGCCAGCAGCTTCGGGGCTAGCTCCTATAATTCACCCCTCCACTTT. It translates to CASSFGASSYNSPLHF. The chain is built from TRBV7-2 and TRBJ1-6; TRBD1 might be the D (5 bases). From germline, CDR1 is SGHTA and CDR2 FQGNSA. The CDR3 consists of 16 residues. V was shortened by 3 bases and J by 0 bases, with 9 bases between the two germline ends.

This clonotype was counted a few times. The chain links TRBV5-1 to TRBJ1-2, with 7 bases identical to TRBD1. V was pared by 4 bases and J by 4 bases, with 7 bases of the junction left unmatched. Germline V lookup: CDR1 SGHRS, CDR2 YFSETQ. The CDR3 sequence is 14 residues long. The CDR3 region has the DNA TGCGCCAGCAGCCTGGCAACAGGGGCCTATGGCTACACCTTC. Amino acid sequence: CASSLATGAYGYTF.

There are a few counts of this clonotype. The chain has TRBV29-1 and TRBJ1-2; D unclear. Germline values: CDR1 SQVTM, CDR2 ANQGSEA. V lost 6 bases to trimming and J lost 6 bases, with 17 bases between them. This CDR3 has 13 residues. CDR3 region: CSVADHTGNGYTF. CDR3 coding DNA: TGCAGCGTGGCGGATCACACCGGCAATGGCTACACCTTC.

The V call is TRBV12-3 or TRBV12-4, the J call TRBJ2-1; TRBD2 is a possible D gene (6 bases). This CDR3 spans 14 amino acids. The V end was cut by 8 bases, the J end by 8 bases, with 19 bases between. The CDR3 DNA sequence: TGTGCCAGCCGGCCCTGGGGTGGGGGGTATGAGCAGTTCTTC. This codes for CASRPWGGGYEQFF.

V usage is TRBV5-1 and J usage is TRBJ2-3; D possibly corresponds to TRBD2 (5 bases). Trimming took off 4 bases at V and 5 bases at J, with 32 bases between the two ends. The CDR3 consists of 20 residues. Per germline, CDR1 SGHRS and CDR2 YFSETQ. Here the CDR3 reads CASSLPTLGEAFSREDTQYF. CDR3 sequence (DNA): TGCGCCAGCAGCCTGCCTACCTTGGGAGAAGCCTTCTCAAGGGAAGATACGCAGTATTTT.

This chain joins TRBV12-3 or TRBV12-4 and TRBJ1-2, with 8 bases fitting TRBD1. The CDR3 runs 13 residues. V gave up 6 bases and J gave up 6 bases; unmatched junction bases: 6. For the CDR3, the DNA is TGTGCCAGCAGACAGGACAGGGTCCATGGCTACACCTTC. Protein sequence: CASRQDRVHGYTF.

V usage is TRBV7-9 and J usage is TRBJ2-7, with 7 nucleotides matching TRBD1. The V segment lost 0 bases and the J segment 2 bases; nucleotides outside the gene matches: 1. This CDR3 region has 14 residues. Germline CDR1 is SEHNR and CDR2 is FQNEAQ (reference sequence). The CDR3 bases are TGTGCCAGCAGCTTAGCGGGACAGACCTACGAGCAGTACGTC. The encoded protein is CASSLAGQTYEQYV.

This clonotype occurred a few times. The chain employs TRBV4-2 and TRBJ2-7, with a weak D call TRBD1 (5 bases). The CDR3 sequence is 14 residues long. The V and J ends lost 0 bases and 1 base respectively, with 7 bases between them. The germline V gene encodes CDR1 LGHNA and CDR2 YNFKEQ. CDR3 in DNA: TGTGCCAGCAGCCAAGATGACAGATCCTACGAGCAGTACTTC. Its translation: CASSQDDRSYEQYF.

This clonotype was seen only a few times. The V gene is TRBV21-1, the J gene TRBJ1-1. TRBV21-1 is termed a pseudogene. The CDR3 length is 12 residues. The CDR3 DNA follows: TGTGCCAGCTTTGTGTGGGTCACTGAAGCTTTCTTT. Translation gives CASFVWVTEAFF.

On this clonotype itself: One base away lies a much larger clone, so this may be a sequencing read error. The V and J genes are TRBV7-2 and TRBJ1-1, with D hard to call. The CDR3 spans 13 residues. Germline V gives CDR1 SGHTA, CDR2 FQGNSA. The CDR3 reads CANSLVKGSEAFF. The CDR3, as DNA: TGTGCCAACAGCTTAGTCAAGGGATCTGAAGCTTTCTTT.

This clonotype was picked up a small number of times. The V and J genes are TRBV4-3 and TRBJ1-1; 9 positions match TRBD1. Germline V gives CDR1 LGHNA, CDR2 YSLEER. The CDR3 loop spans 14 amino acids. Losses at the gene ends were 3 bases for V and 5 bases for J; bases not matched to a gene: 4. The CDR3 spells CASSHTGGGTEAFF. The CDR3 nucleotides read TGCGCCAGCAGCCATACAGGGGGCGGTACTGAAGCTTTCTTT.

This clonotype was seen at least ten times. The rearrangement links TRBV4-2 to TRBJ1-6; 9 nucleotides agree with TRBD1. Germline CDR1 and CDR2: LGHNA and YNFKEQ. With V trimmed by 4 bases and J by 7 bases, 11 bases remained unmatched. The CDR3 is 17 residues long. The CDR3: CASSRPTGGWWNSPLHF. The CDR3 DNA reads as TGTGCCAGCAGCCGCCCCACAGGGGGCTGGTGGAATTCACCCCTCCACTTT.

This clonotype has a handful of counts. V gene TRBV12-3 or TRBV12-4 combines with J gene TRBJ2-3; tentatively, D is TRBD2 (6 bases). The V end was cut by 4 bases, the J end by 6 bases, with 14 bases between. This CDR3 is built from 14 residues. CDR3 protein: CASSYGTWGDTQYF. In DNA form, the CDR3 reads TGTGCCAGCAGTTACGGGACTTGGGGGGATACGCAGTATTTT.

The chain recombines TRBV5-1 with TRBJ2-7; 10 bases are a match to TRBD1. The CDR3 consists of 14 residues. The germline V gene has CDR1 SGHRS and CDR2 YFSETQ. The V gene end was trimmed by 3 bases and the J gene end by 1 base; junction bases not matched to a gene: 1. CDR3 sequence: CASSWGQGSYEQYF. In nucleotides, the CDR3 is TGCGCCAGCAGCTGGGGACAGGGGTCCTACGAGCAGTACTTC.

A few counts support this clonotype. The chain carries TRBV3-1 and TRBJ1-5; D remains ambiguous. There are 14 residues in the CDR3. Germline V gene sequence: CDR1 LGHDT, CDR2 YNNKEL (reference sequence). The V end was cut by 0 bases, the J end by 4 bases, with 7 bases between. CDR3 DNA sequence: TGTGCCAGCAGCCAAGATTTTAATAATCAGCCCCAGCATTTT. It specifies CASSQDFNNQPQHF.

This clonotype has a handful of counts. This sequence joins TRBV25-1 and TRBJ2-7; D remains unclear. V lost 2 bases and J 7 bases, leaving 15 bases between the germline ends. Germline-derived CDR1 and CDR2 are MGHDK and SYGVNS. The CDR3 is made up of 14 amino acids. The CDR3 DNA follows: TGTGCCAGCAGTGAACGACACCGGGCACGGGAGCAGTACTTC. Encoded protein: CASSERHRAREQYF.

The sample holds a few counts of this clonotype. The chain uses TRBV12-3 or TRBV12-4 and TRBJ1-1; tentative D call: TRBD1 (6 bases). V lost 6 bases and J 10 bases, leaving 18 bases between the germline ends. The CDR3 consists of 13 residues. The CDR3 protein is CASSRTEGYGAFF. CDR3 DNA: TGTGCCAGCAGCCGGACAGAAGGGTATGGAGCTTTCTTT.

This clonotype occurred many times. The chain joins TRBV21-1 to TRBJ2-5; the table gives TRBD1 as D, unverified against the DNA. TRBV21-1 is described as a pseudogene. The CDR3 length is 14 residues. CDR3 DNA: TGTGCCAGCAGCAAAGACCGGGGCCAAGAGACCCAGTACTTC. The encoded protein is CASSKDRGQETQYF.